This TCR beta chain was captured by sequencing in a study of memory CD4+ T cells and cytomegalovirus serostatus (dated by TCRdb to 2018 to 2020). Looking at the study overall: The cohort comprised 33 healthy Belgian adults, 9 CMV seropositive and around 24 CMV seronegative. CD4+ memory TCRbeta repertoires of a Belgian cohort with known cytomegalovirus serostatus were sequenced in order to replicate a published TCR-based CMV serostatus classifier.

As concerns this clone: There is no known antigen for this receptor. It has no much larger one-base neighbor in the sample; base qualities were not kept.

Spanning cysteine to phenylalanine, the CDR3 consists of 14 amino acids. Only the CDR3 part of the read is kept: 42 bases, read in frame from the first base. Trimming costs V 2 bases and J 6 bases, and their ends lie 11 bases apart. According to the germline V gene (reference sequence), CDR1 reads MNHNY and CDR2 reads SVGAGI. The Quick-DNA Microprep Kit was used to extract genomic DNA from the sorted cells. TCRbeta DNA was amplified with the immunoSEQ hsTCRbeta kit following the manufacturer's protocol. TCRbeta libraries were sequenced on an Illumina MiSeq instrument. The published analysis was carried out like this. After out-of-frame sequences were removed, 2,204,828 distinct TCRbeta sequences remained, averaging about 66,813 per individual. Each individual was scored according to the count of 164 previously reported CMV-associated TCRbeta sequences and the total productive distinct TCRbeta count. A beta-binomial model was reimplemented in Python, and random forests from scikit-learn, run with default parameters, were trained on data from the US cohort. Classifier performance on the Belgian cohort was reported as the median AUC with percentile confidence intervals calculated over 10,000 bootstrap iterations. Imported from immuneACCESS, the table was reduced by TCRdb to in-frame sequences with V and J called. These copies leave out some clones; in studies compared against another copy, an unresolved V gene accounts for under half, and the cause of the remainder is not known. V, J and clone size were drawn from that table, and D and trimming were deduced from the DNA. The sample contains about 40,000 clones, roughly three quarters of them found a single time. The ten top clones hold approximately 0.81% of the sample.

Single viable CD3+CD4+CD8-CD45RO+ cells were sorted as memory CD4+ T cells on a FACSAria II. CMV serostatus was assessed using a Roche Elecsys assay, by which serum IgG against CMV pp150, pp28, p38 and p52 was detected. After the samples were thawed, total CD4+ T cells were enriched through positive selection using CD4 magnetic microbeads. The samples came from a different study that was designed specifically to examine the CD4+ T cell memory repertoire. Following standard operating procedures, peripheral blood mononuclear cells were isolated and cryopreserved, while serum was kept at -80 degrees C. The staining relied on CD3-PerCP (BW264/56), CD4-APC (RPA-T4), CD45RO-PE (UCHT1) and CD8-Pacific Orange (3B5) antibodies, and Sytox blue was used to exclude non-viable cells. Overall study results and their limits: The results were read as suggesting that the CMV-associated TCR signature is, for the most part, present in the CD4+ memory repertoire. Among the roughly 160 previously reported CMV-associated TCRbeta sequences, 67 showed up in the CD4+ memory repertoires, with each one found in between one and five individuals. Only CD4+CD45RO+ memory cells were sequenced, unlike the original study, which covered naive and memory CD4+ and CD8+ populations. The original-framework classifier achieved a median bootstrapped AUC of approximately 0.95 with a 95% CI of 0.76-1.00 on the Belgian cohort. CMV serostatus prediction reached a median bootstrapped AUC of 0.95 with the original framework and 0.75 to 0.92 with a US-trained random forest.

Sequencing used memory CD4+ T cells from blood. The receptor chain draws on TRBV6-6 and TRBJ1-5, with no confidently assigned D gene. This clonotype originated in an adult in good health and CMV-seronegative. CDR3 sequence: CASSYGGNGQPQHF. At the DNA level, the sequence is TGTGCCAGCAGTTACGGCGGGAACGGTCAGCCCCAGCATTTT.